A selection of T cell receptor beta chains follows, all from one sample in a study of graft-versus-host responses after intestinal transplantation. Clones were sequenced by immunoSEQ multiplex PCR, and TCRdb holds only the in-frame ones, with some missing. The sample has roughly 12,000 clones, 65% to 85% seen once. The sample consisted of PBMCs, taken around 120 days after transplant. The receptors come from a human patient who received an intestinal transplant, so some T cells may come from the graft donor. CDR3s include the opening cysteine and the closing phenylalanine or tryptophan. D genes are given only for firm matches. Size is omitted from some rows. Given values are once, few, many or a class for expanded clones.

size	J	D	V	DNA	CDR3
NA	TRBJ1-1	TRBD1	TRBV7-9	TGTGCCAGCGGATTGGACAGGGGGTTTGAAGCTTTCTTT	CASGLDRGFEAFF
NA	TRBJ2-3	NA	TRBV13	TGTGCCAGCAGCGGGGGATCCGGCGACACAGATACGCAGTATTTT	CASSGGSGDTDTQYF
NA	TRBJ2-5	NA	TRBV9	TGTGCCAGCAGCCCCTATGGAGCGTGGCAAGGGACCCAGTACTTC	CASSPYGAWQGTQYF
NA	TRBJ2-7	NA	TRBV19	TGTGCCAGTAGTCCTAACGACAGGGAGCAGTACTTC	CASSPNDREQYF
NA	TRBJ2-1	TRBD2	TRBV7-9	TGTGCCAGCAGCATCACTAGCGGGAGGGCCGATGAGCAGTTCTTC	CASSITSGRADEQFF
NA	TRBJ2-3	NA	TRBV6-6	TGTGCCAGCAGTTATACTAGTACAGATACGCAGTATTTT	CASSYTSTDTQYF
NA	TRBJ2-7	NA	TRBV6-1	TGTGCCAGCAGCCGCGCCTCAAAGCAGTACTTC	CASSRASKQYF
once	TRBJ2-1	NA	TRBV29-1	TGCAGCGTTGTTAAGTACTCCTACAATGAGCAGTTCTTC	CSVVKYSYNEQFF
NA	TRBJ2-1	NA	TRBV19	TGTGCCACGCACTTCTCGGGTGAGCAGTTCTTC	CATHFSGEQFF
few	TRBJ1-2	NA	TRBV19	TGTGCCAGTAGTATTTCGGACAGTGCATCGAACTATGGCTACACCTTC	CASSISDSASNYGYTF
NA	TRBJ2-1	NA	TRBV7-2	TGTGCCAGCCGAAGGGGGGGGCCCTACAATGAGCAGTTCTTC	CASRRGGPYNEQFF
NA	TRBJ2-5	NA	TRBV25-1	TGTGCCAGCAGTGTCGGTAAGGGTGTCGGAGGAGAGACCCAGTACTTC	CASSVGKGVGGETQYF
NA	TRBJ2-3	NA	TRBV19	TGTGCCAGTAGTGGGAGGGGGCTCTGGGATACGCAGTATTTT	CASSGRGLWDTQYF
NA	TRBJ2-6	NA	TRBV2	TGTGCCAGCAGTGAAGCTGGTTACTCTGGGGCCAACGTCCTGACTTTC	CASSEAGYSGANVLTF
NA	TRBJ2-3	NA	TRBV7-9	TGTGCCAGCAGCGAGGAGAACACAGATACGCAGTATTTT	CASSEENTDTQYF
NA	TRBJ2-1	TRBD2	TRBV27	TGTGCCAGCAGTTTTTCAAGGCTAGCGGTCAACAATGAGCAGTTCTTC	CASSFSRLAVNNEQFF
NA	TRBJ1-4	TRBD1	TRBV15	TGTGCCACCAGCGCTATACAGGGGGCGAGTGAAAAACTGTTTTTT	CATSAIQGASEKLFF
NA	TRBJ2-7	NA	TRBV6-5	TGTGCCAGCAGAGTTCAGACAGGGAGGTACGAGCAGTACTTC	CASRVQTGRYEQYF
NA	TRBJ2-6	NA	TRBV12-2	TGTGCAAGTCGCAACCCAAGGACTCCACACAAAGTCGGGTTC	CASRNPRTPHKVGF
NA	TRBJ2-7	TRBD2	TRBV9	TGTGCCAGCAGCTCCAGACTAGCGGGGCTTGGGGAGCAGTACTTC	CASSSRLAGLGEQYF
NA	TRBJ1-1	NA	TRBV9	TGTGCCAGCAGCGTGAGGGTCTACACTGAAGCTTTCTTT	CASSVRVYTEAFF
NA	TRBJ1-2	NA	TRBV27	TGTGCCAGCAGTTTGGCGGGCAGCCCTAACTATGGCTACACCTTC	CASSLAGSPNYGYTF
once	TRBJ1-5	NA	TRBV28	TGTGCCAGCAGCCAATGGGTGGCTAGTAATCAGCCCCAGCATTTT	CASSQWVASNQPQHF
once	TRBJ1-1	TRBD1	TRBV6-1	TGTGCCAGCAGTGAGGCGACAGGGGGCGCCACTGAAGCTTTCTTT	CASSEATGGATEAFF
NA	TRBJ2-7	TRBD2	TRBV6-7	TGTGCCAGCAGTGCTGGGGGACTAGCGGGAACCTACGAGCAGTACTTC	CASSAGGLAGTYEQYF
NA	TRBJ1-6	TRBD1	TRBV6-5	TGTGCCAGCAGTTACTCCCCCGGGACAGGGACTTCACCCCTCCACTTT	CASSYSPGTGTSPLHF
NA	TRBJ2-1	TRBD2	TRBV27	TGTGCCAGCAGTTTATCAACTAGCGGTTACAATGAGCAGTTCTTC	CASSLSTSGYNEQFF
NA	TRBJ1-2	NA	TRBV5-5	TGTGCCAGCAGCTTGGGCTCCAATAACCTGGCGTCGAACTATGGCTACACCTTC	CASSLGSNNLASNYGYTF
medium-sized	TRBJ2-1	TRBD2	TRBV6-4	TGTGCCAGCAGTGACCGGGCGGGGGAATACAATGAGCAGTTCTTC	CASSDRAGEYNEQFF
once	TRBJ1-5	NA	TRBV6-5	TGTGCCAGCAGTTACGGCCAGGGTGCTCAGCCCCAGCATTTT	CASSYGQGAQPQHF
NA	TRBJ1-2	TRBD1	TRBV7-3	TGTGCCAGCAGCCCGGACAGGAACTATGGCTACACCTTC	CASSPDRNYGYTF
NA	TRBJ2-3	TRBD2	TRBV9	TGTGCCAGCAGCCGGACCGGGACTAGCGGGATTGATACGCAGTATTTT	CASSRTGTSGIDTQYF
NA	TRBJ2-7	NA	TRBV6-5	TGTGCCAGCGGCCCATCCTACGAGCAGTACTTC	CASGPSYEQYF
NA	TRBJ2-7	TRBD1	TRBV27	TGTGCCAGCAGTTTCCGACAGGGATACGAGCAGTACTTC	CASSFRQGYEQYF
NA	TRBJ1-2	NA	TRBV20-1	TGCAGTGCTAGAGAACTTTTCGGCTACACCTTC	CSARELFGYTF
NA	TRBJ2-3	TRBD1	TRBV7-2	TGTGCCAGCAGCACGACAGGGGGCACAGATACGCAGTATTTT	CASSTTGGTDTQYF
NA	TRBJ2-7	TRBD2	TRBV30	TGTGCCTGGGGGACTACCCAGTACGAGCAGTACTTC	CAWGTTQYEQYF
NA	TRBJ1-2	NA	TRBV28	TGTGCCAGCACCACCGGGGGGAGAAACTATGGCTACACCTTC	CASTTGGRNYGYTF
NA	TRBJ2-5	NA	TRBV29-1	TGCAGCGTTGATTCGTTTAGTTGGGGCTTTCAAGAGACCCAGTACTTC	CSVDSFSWGFQETQYF
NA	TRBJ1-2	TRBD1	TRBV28	TGTGCCAGCAGTATCCGGGACAGGGCTGACTATGGCTACACCTTC	CASSIRDRADYGYTF